The clone carrying this T cell receptor beta chain was seen only once. Its antigen is not known. Trimming removed 0 bases at V and 1 base at J, with 13 bases between. Looked up from germline, CDR1 is SGHNT and CDR2 is YYREEE (reference sequence). There are 16 residues in the CDR3. Using immunoSEQ multiplex PCR, the repertoire was profiled, and TCRdb retains in-frame clones only, with some absent. The sample holds 5,000 or so clones, around 92% seen once. The data derive from a study of pediatric ulcerative colitis. The blood sample was taken during the colonoscopy visit. Findings and limits, study-wide: Repertoires came from total lymphocyte DNA, not specific subsets. Blood-rectal clonal overlap within each person was significantly higher in ulcerative colitis patients than controls.

The J gene is TRBJ2-5, the V gene TRBV5-4, with D possibly TRBD2 on 6 matching bases. The clonotype comes from a girl under 18 who was a control in a study of pediatric ulcerative colitis. Material for sequencing was blood. The CDR3 DNA is TGTGCCAGCAGCTTGGGAATGTACGGGAGCCAAGAGACCCAGTACTTC. The encoded protein is CASSLGMYGSQETQYF.